This TCR beta chain stems from a study of shared clonotypes between healthy human individuals (dated by TCRdb to 2018 to 2021). With respect to the entire study: A few men and a couple of women, aged 18 to 49 years, made up the cohort. For each donor, CD4 naive and CD4 memory were each given three plates, CD8 naive was given two plates, and CD8 memory was given one plate. Blood TCR repertoires of 5 or 6 healthy adults were deeply sequenced to estimate repertoire size and the extent of clonotype sharing between individuals. Different laboratories and diverse techniques were used to prepare libraries and sequence TCR repertoires, to increase sequencing depth and limit assay-specific biases. Per donor, leukapheresis produced somewhere between about 0.94 and 8.9 billion PBMCs. Overall study outcomes, separate from this receptor: About 5% of naive CD4, roughly 3.5% of naive CD8, approximately 2.2% of memory CD4, and roughly 0.4% of memory CD8 clonotypes were shared across four donors. Larger estimated clonotype richness was generally found for naive subsets than for memory subsets. Sampling was limited to blood, and TCR repertoires in tissue likely differ from TCR repertoires in blood. Rarefaction of sorted-subset datasets indicated incomplete sequencing despite the large sequencing depth. Pairwise subsampling led to the expectation that sequencing depth would affect the degree of clonotype sharing among donors. The genetic and exposure-history diversity represented was limited by the small number of donors. Compared with non-shared clonotypes, clonotypes shared by all four sorted-subset donors had higher generation probabilities.

Remarks on this clone: Its specific antigen is unknown. Base qualities were left out, and no much larger clone turns up one base away.

Donors were healthy HIV-negative adults with no recently reported acute infections or vaccinations. Every donor was a Caucasian adult living in Nashville, Tennessee, USA. Magnetic negative selection was used to enrich CD4+ T cells, after which naive cells were positively selected on CD45RA and the negative fraction became the memory subset. After blood collection by leukapheresis, PBMCs were isolated using Ficoll-Histopaque density gradient centrifugation and then cryopreserved in the vapor phase of liquid nitrogen. Analytical flow cytometry was used to check the purity and quantity of each magnetically sorted T cell population. From each sorted fraction, genomic DNA was isolated and quantified by UV absorbance on a Nanodrop 2000c. Using the deep immunoSEQ assay, multiplex PCR amplified TCR CDR3 regions from genomic DNA. Extracted genomic DNA from each cell subset was spread evenly across all wells of several immunoSEQ 96-well plates, with each plate serving as a replicate. For sorted subsets, each replicate PCR was loaded with 200 ng genomic DNA, equivalent to some 27,000 T cell genomes. The purified libraries were quantified using a Qubit 3.0 fluorometer, sized with a Bioanalyzer 2100, and then quantified again using the KAPA Library Quantification kit. A separate single-read 150-cycle Illumina NextSeq 550 flow cell was used to sequence each immunoSEQ 96-well plate. The authors' analysis ran thus. The immunoSEQ output contained only junctional sequences without quality scores, so filtering could not match that applied to full-length reads. Sequences were annotated with PyIR, a Python wrapper for IgBLAST v1.9, and V/J genes and CDR3 were assigned using IMGT germline references. Reads with weak V/J assignments (E-value above 1e-6), missing CDR3, stop codons, out-of-frame junctions, or ambiguous translated residues were removed. V3J clonotypes were defined as sequences sharing an identical inferred V gene, J gene, and CDR3 amino acid sequence. Percentage overlap between repertoires was computed as shared unique clonotypes divided by the size of the smaller repertoire. Three approaches were used to assess repertoire richness: RTK rarefaction, the Chao1 estimator, and Recon v2.1 estimates of unobserved clonotypes. For all TCRbeta clonotypes obtained by the gDNA method from a handful of donors, generation probabilities were computed with OLGA. TCRdb stores this immuneACCESS table with in-frame sequences only. Part of the clones is absent; in the studies checked, under half of the shortfall reflects unresolved V genes, and no reason is known for the rest. The V and J calls and the clone size are those of that table, but D and trimming were determined from the DNA. Here the sample has approximately 2,300,000 clones; approximately 90% occur a single time. The ten largest clones add up to 0.37% of the sample.

The germline V end is reduced by 7 bases and the J end by 9 bases; junction bases left unmatched: 13. Spanning cysteine to phenylalanine, the CDR3 consists of 16 amino acids. Kept here is only the CDR3 DNA, which spans 48 bases and is read in frame from base 1. CDR1 and CDR2, per the germline V gene, are MRHNA and SNTAGT. The rearranged segments are TRBV6-4 and TRBJ2-1; a stretch of 12 junction bases matches TRBD2. This clonotype was obtained from a man younger than 35 in good health. Some clones in this sample may be carry-over from other donors' samples. The sample was naive CD4+ T cells from PBMCs. This specimen's cell subset or site label, interpreted: CD45RA+ positively selected. The CDR3 amino acid sequence is: CASISGLAGWLVEQFF. DNA sequence: TGTGCCAGCATTTCCGGACTAGCGGGATGGCTTGTTGAGCAGTTCTTC.